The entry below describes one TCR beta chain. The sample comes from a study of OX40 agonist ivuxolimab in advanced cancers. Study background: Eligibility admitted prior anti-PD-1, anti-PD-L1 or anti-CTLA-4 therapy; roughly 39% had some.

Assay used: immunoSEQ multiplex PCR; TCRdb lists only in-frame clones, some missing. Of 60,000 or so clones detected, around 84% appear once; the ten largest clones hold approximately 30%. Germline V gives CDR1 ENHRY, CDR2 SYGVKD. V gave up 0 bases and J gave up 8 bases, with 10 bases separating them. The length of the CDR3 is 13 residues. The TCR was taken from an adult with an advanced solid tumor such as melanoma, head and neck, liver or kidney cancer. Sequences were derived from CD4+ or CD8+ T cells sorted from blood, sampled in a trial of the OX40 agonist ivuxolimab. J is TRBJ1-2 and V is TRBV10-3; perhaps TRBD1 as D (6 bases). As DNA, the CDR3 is TGTGCCATCAGTGAGTCGATGGGGGCGGGCTACACCTTC. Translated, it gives CAISESMGAGYTF.